Detailed here is one TCR beta chain. The CDR3 has 11 amino acids. The V end lost 0 bases, the J end lost 15 bases, and 9 bases lay between the germline ends. CDR1 and CDR2 (germline): MRHNA, SNTAGT. Profiled with immunoSEQ multiplex PCR; TCRdb holds only in-frame clones, not every one. The sample shows more than 100,000 clones, under 90% of them seen only once. The sample belongs to a study of T cell responses to AZD1222 COVID-19 vaccine. The source of this sequence is an adult in good health. The V gene is TRBV6-4, the J gene TRBJ2-1; D is unclear. The starting material was peripheral blood, obtained on day 0 of AZD1222 vaccination. In DNA form, the CDR3 reads TGTGCCAGCAGTGACTCCGTATTGTGGTTCTTC. The encoded protein is CASSDSVLWFF.